The rows below give T cell receptor beta chains drawn from one sample of a study of OX40 agonist ivuxolimab in advanced cancers. Profiled with immunoSEQ multiplex PCR; TCRdb holds only in-frame clones, not every one. The repertoire holds about 60,000 clones, 88% seen once, with roughly 0.67% in the top ten. This specimen consisted of CD4+ or CD8+ T cells sorted from blood, obtained in a trial of the OX40 agonist ivuxolimab. The origin of the receptors is an adult with an advanced solid tumor such as melanoma, head and neck, liver or kidney cancer. The CDR3 runs from the conserved cysteine through the conserved F or W. The D gene is left open where the match is weak. Rows give clone size only sometimes, using once, few, many, or a class for an expanded clone.

v_gene,d_gene,len,abundance,j_gene,CDR3nt,CDR3aa
TRBV7-3,TRBD2,14,.,TRBJ2-3,TGTGCCAGCAGCCCGGCGGGGGAGGCAGATACGCAGTATTTT,CASSPAGEADTQYF
TRBV19,.,15,.,TRBJ1-1,TGTGCCAGTAGTATGGCGGGACGGTCGAACACTGAAGCTTTCTTT,CASSMAGRSNTEAFF
TRBV5-4,TRBD1,14,few,TRBJ2-5,TGTGCCAGCAGCTTGGCCGGGACAGGGGAGACCCAGTACTTC,CASSLAGTGETQYF
TRBV5-4,TRBD2,13,few,TRBJ2-1,TGTGCCAGCAGCCGGACTAGCGTAGGGGAGCAGTTCTTC,CASSRTSVGEQFF
TRBV6-6,.,15,.,TRBJ1-1,TGTGCCAGCAGTCCTCAAGAGGGATGGGACACTGAAGCTTTCTTT,CASSPQEGWDTEAFF
TRBV18,.,14,.,TRBJ2-7,TGTGCCAGCTCACCAGAAACGGGTCGGGACGAGCAGTACTTC,CASSPETGRDEQYF
TRBV7-3,.,13,few,TRBJ1-2,TGTGCCAGCAGCCGCGATGTCGGCTATGGCTACACCTTC,CASSRDVGYGYTF
TRBV5-1,TRBD1,15,once,TRBJ1-5,TGCGCCAGCAGCTACGACGACAGGGGCAATCAGCCCCAGCATTTT,CASSYDDRGNQPQHF
TRBV2,TRBD1,15,.,TRBJ2-3,TGTGCCAGCAGCGCGGGGACAGGGAGAACAGATACGCAGTATTTT,CASSAGTGRTDTQYF
TRBV29-1,.,11,.,TRBJ2-3,TGCAGCGCAAGGATCACAGATACGCAGTATTTT,CSARITDTQYF
TRBV5-1,.,15,.,TRBJ1-4,TGCGCCAGCAGCTTGTGGAACAGGGAGGATGAAAAACTGTTTTTT,CASSLWNREDEKLFF
TRBV29-1,.,14,.,TRBJ2-5,TGCAGCGTTAACCGGGACACCTCGCAAGAGACCCAGTACTTC,CSVNRDTSQETQYF
TRBV6-4,.,16,.,TRBJ2-6,TGTGCCAGCAGTGACAAAGCTGGCTCTGGGGCCAACGTCCTGACTTTC,CASSDKAGSGANVLTF
TRBV11-2,.,13,.,TRBJ2-1,TGTGCCAGCAGCTCCGAGACGAAAGGTGAGCAGTTCTTC,CASSSETKGEQFF
TRBV30,TRBD1,14,few,TRBJ2-7,TGTGCCTGGAGGATGGGACAGGGGGCGCGGGAGCAGTACTTC,CAWRMGQGAREQYF
TRBV15,.,16,once,TRBJ2-3,TGTGCCACCAGCAGAGGAGGTGCGGGGCCCACAGATACGCAGTATTTT,CATSRGGAGPTDTQYF
TRBV11-1,.,17,.,TRBJ2-5,TGTGCCAGCAGCTTCTTAGGGACAAGACGATCAAAAGAGACCCAGTACTTC,CASSFLGTRRSKETQYF
TRBV7-3,.,13,.,TRBJ2-7,TGTGCCAGCAGCCCAGGGATGTCGAACGAGCAGTACTTC,CASSPGMSNEQYF
TRBV5-1,.,15,.,TRBJ2-1,TGCGCCAGCAGCTCCGACTCGAGTCGAGTCTATGAGCAGTTCTTC,CASSSDSSRVYEQFF
TRBV6-1,TRBD2,15,once,TRBJ2-1,TGTGCCAGCAGAGTTGGACTAGCGGGATACAATGAGCAGTTCTTC,CASRVGLAGYNEQFF
TRBV19,.,14,.,TRBJ1-2,TGTGCCAGTAGCCAGGGCAGGGGCAACTATGGCTACACCTTC,CASSQGRGNYGYTF
TRBV7-6,.,17,.,TRBJ1-4,TGTGCCAGCAGCTTCACAGGGAGTCGTGCAACTAATGAAAAACTGTTTTTT,CASSFTGSRATNEKLFF
TRBV27,TRBD2,16,.,TRBJ2-1,TGTGCCAGCAGTTACCGAGCGGGATTTACCTACAATGAGCAGTTCTTC,CASSYRAGFTYNEQFF
TRBV28,.,12,few,TRBJ2-4,TGTGCCAGCAGTTTGACCCGGGACATTCAGTACTTC,CASSLTRDIQYF
TRBV5-4,.,12,.,TRBJ1-5,TGTGCCAGCAGCTTCCTTGGACAGCCCCAGCATTTT,CASSFLGQPQHF
TRBV18,.,14,.,TRBJ2-1,TGTGCCAGCTCACCAACGGGAGGGACAGGGAAAAAGTTCTTC,CASSPTGGTGKKFF
TRBV7-6,.,18,.,TRBJ1-5,TGTGCCAGCAGCTTAGAAGGCCGAGACAGTAGAGGCAATCAGCCCCAGCATTTT,CASSLEGRDSRGNQPQHF
TRBV19,TRBD2,15,.,TRBJ2-2,TGTGCCAGTAGTATTAGCGGGATAGAGACCGGGGAGCTGTTTTTT,CASSISGIETGELFF
TRBV7-8,.,17,.,TRBJ2-7,TGTGCCAGCAGCTTAGCTGCGGGGACAAGGAGCTCCTACGAGCAGTACTTC,CASSLAAGTRSSYEQYF
TRBV7-9,.,14,.,TRBJ2-7,TGTGCCAGCAGCGCTCTGGGGGTGTCCTACGAGCAGTACTTC,CASSALGVSYEQYF
TRBV5-1,.,14,once,TRBJ2-1,TGCGCCAGCAGCTTGGGGGACACCAACAATGAGCAGTTCTTC,CASSLGDTNNEQFF
TRBV4-1,.,13,.,TRBJ1-4,TGCGCCAGCAGCCGCACAGTAAATGAAAAACTGTTTTTT,CASSRTVNEKLFF
TRBV19,.,14,.,TRBJ2-1,TGTGCCAGTAGTATTAGGGACGTTCCCAATGAGCAGTTCTTC,CASSIRDVPNEQFF
TRBV28,.,15,once,TRBJ2-5,TGTGCCAGCAGTACCTGGGCAGGGATTGGAGAGACCCAGTACTTC,CASSTWAGIGETQYF
TRBV18,.,14,.,TRBJ2-5,TGTGCCAGCTCGCCCTGGACACGAACGGAGACCCAGTACTTC,CASSPWTRTETQYF
TRBV27,.,14,.,TRBJ2-7,TGTGCCAGCAGGGGGGGCTGGGGGACAACCGAGCAGTACTTC,CASRGGWGTTEQYF
TRBV5-1,.,15,.,TRBJ2-3,TGCGCCAGCAGCTTGGATGGAGACTCCACAGATACGCAGTATTTT,CASSLDGDSTDTQYF
TRBV7-9,.,13,.,TRBJ2-7,TGTGCCAGCAGCTTGGGGGTTGGAGGAGAGCAGTACTTC,CASSLGVGGEQYF
TRBV2,.,15,.,TRBJ2-4,TGTGCCAGCAGTGAACAGGGGTGGGCCAAAAACATTCAGTACTTC,CASSEQGWAKNIQYF
TRBV7-9,.,13,.,TRBJ1-2,TGTGCCAGCAGCCCAGGGACCAACTATGGCTACACCTTC,CASSPGTNYGYTF
TRBV5-1,.,13,.,TRBJ2-7,TGCGCCAGCAGCTTGGCCGAATCCTACGAGCAGTACTTC,CASSLAESYEQYF
TRBV7-9,TRBD1,14,.,TRBJ1-4,TGTGCCAGCAGCTGGGACAGGGAAAATGAAAAACTGTTTTTT,CASSWDRENEKLFF
TRBV30,.,13,.,TRBJ2-1,TGTGCCTGGACTTCCCTGGGATTCCGGGAGCAGTTCTTC,CAWTSLGFREQFF
TRBV6-1,TRBD2,16,.,TRBJ2-1,TGTGCCAGCAGTGGGGGAGGGACTAGCGGGTACAATGAGCAGTTCTTC,CASSGGGTSGYNEQFF
TRBV27,TRBD1,18,.,TRBJ2-1,TGTGCCAGCAGTTTCCTTAGGACAGGGGAAACCCGGAGCAATGAGCAGTTCTTC,CASSFLRTGETRSNEQFF
TRBV28,TRBD2,14,.,TRBJ2-3,TGTGCCAGCAGTTTCGGGGGGGCGGGAGATACGCAGTATTTT,CASSFGGAGDTQYF
TRBV18,.,15,.,TRBJ1-1,TGTGCCAGCTCACCGGTAAAGGGAGGGAACACTGAAGCTTTCTTT,CASSPVKGGNTEAFF
TRBV6-1,.,15,.,TRBJ2-7,TGTGCCAGCAGTGATGTCAGACTCTTCTCCTACGAGCAGTACTTC,CASSDVRLFSYEQYF
TRBV19,.,18,.,TRBJ1-4,TGTGCCAGTAGTATGGATACAGGGTTTGGGTTAACTAATGAAAAACTGTTTTTT,CASSMDTGFGLTNEKLFF